This record covers a single T cell receptor beta chain. The data belong to a study of blood T cell repertoires in COVID-19. Across the study: The United States, Italy and Spain supplied acute and convalescent COVID-19 samples.

CDR1 is SNHLY and CDR2 is FYNNEI in the germline V gene. V was cut by 4 bases and J by 9 bases, with 13 bases left in between. This CDR3 has 14 residues. In the study's own analysis: How many nucleated cells were present was estimated from reference gene primer amplification. Clones were sequenced by immunoSEQ multiplex PCR, and TCRdb holds only the in-frame ones, with some missing. That table gives V, J and clone size, and the DNA gave D and trimming. The sample has 150,000 to 200,000 clones; approximately 84% are singletons. This chain uses TRBV2 with TRBJ1-6; no clear D. The source material was PBMCs or T cells enriched from blood (not recorded which). This TCR derives from a human donor with acute COVID-19. The donor label of this sample is uncertain. The chain's CDR3 is CASSVIATSSPLHF. The CDR3 DNA follows: TGTGCCAGCAGTGTTATAGCGACGAGTTCACCCCTCCACTTT.